This T cell receptor beta chain was documented in a study of T cells in Graves' hyperthyroidism and ophthalmopathy. Authors of the study amplified TCR beta CDR3 regions from RNA transcripts. A first-round RT-PCR of the TCR CDR3 used the HTBI primer set. MiXCR, applied by TCRdb to the multiplex PCR reads, yields one record per CDR3 protein. The profile shows roughly 520,000 distinct CDR3 sequences, roughly 24% of them singletons. The CDR3 covers 18 residues. CDR1 and CDR2 from the germline V gene are SGHNT and YYREEE (reference sequence). This clonotype was seen only a few times. The antigen remains unidentified. One end of the junction does not line up with germline, which may come from a read error. Orbital computed tomography and thyroid ultrasound, together with serum TRAb and thyroxine and clinical symptoms, were used for diagnoses. Study-level points and caveats: Within blood appeared most thyroid clonotypes that had expanded above 0.001. By a 13 V-J model, ophthalmopathy was set apart from stable hyperthyroidism.

V usage is TRBV5-4 and J usage is TRBJ1-3; 9 bases are a match to TRBD1. Material: blood. This TCR came from a woman aged 25 to 39 with Graves' ophthalmopathy. The chain's CDR3 is CASSWGQGSGSSGNTIYF. As DNA, the CDR3 is TGTGCCAGCAGCTGGGGACAGGGTAGCGGGAGCTCTGGAAATACCATATATTTT.